This TCR beta chain was found in a study of blood T cells in healthy people across ages. At the level of the study: About one barcoded beta molecule per two T cells was captured by template switching. Findings of the study overall: Because donor CMV status was unknown, expanded clonotype changes were possibly confounded.

The donors, healthy Caucasians from Russia, were aged roughly 6 to 90. A second PCR of about 7 to 12 cycles used a sample-barcoded 5' primer and a J-beta primer mix. Tags on each cDNA molecule came from a template-switch adaptor with 12 random nucleotides. TCRdb reprocessed the 5' RACE reads via MiXCR and lists one record per CDR3 protein. The sample shows about 1.6 million distinct CDR3 sequences, roughly 32% of them seen only once. J lost 3 bases, V lost 5 bases, and 5 bases had no gene match. Germline assignment: CDR1 SGHTA and CDR2 FQGNSA. This CDR3 region has 15 residues. Turning to this clonotype: Its antigen is still unknown.

The sample taken for sequencing was blood. V usage is TRBV7-2 and J usage is TRBJ2-7, with 12 bases matching TRBD2. This TCR was recovered from a woman aged 25 to 39 in good health. CDR3 nucleotides: TGTGCCAGCAGCACCCCGACTAGCGGGGGCTACGAGCAGTACTTC. Its translation is CASSTPTSGGYEQYF.